A single sample is the source of the 24 T cell receptor beta chains below, sequenced in a study of molecular identifiers for immune sequencing clone quantification. One entry per CDR3 protein results from TCRdb running MiXCR on the PCR reads. The sample includes around 460,000 distinct CDR3 sequences, approximately 25% seen only once; the top ten take just over 0.75%. The sample consisted of naive CD8+ T cells from blood, with Jurkat cell RNA spiked in. Described subset: FACS-sorted CD8+CD4-CCR7+CD45RA+ naive T cells. These receptors were collected from a human donor in good health. Some libraries in this study had Jurkat cell RNA spiked in.

This clonotype was detected ten times or more. The CDR3 here is CASSVGANVLTF. The CDR3 DNA follows: TGTGCCAGCAGTGTTGGGGCCAACGTCCTGACTTTC. The chain has TRBV25-1 and TRBJ2-6; D gene ambiguous. CDR3 length: 12 residues. Germline assignment: CDR1 MGHDK and CDR2 SYGVNS. Deletions cut 4 bases from V and 3 bases from J, with 1 base between.

Regarding this clonotype: Since a much larger clone is just one base distant, this may be a read error. This rearrangement joins TRBV28 to TRBJ2-5; 7 bases align to TRBD1. V shed 11 bases and J 0 bases; nucleotides not matched to a gene: 6. Germline loops: CDR1 MDHEN, CDR2 SYDVKM. This CDR3 region has 13 residues. CDR3 nucleotides: TGTGCCTGCAAAACAGGGGACCAAGAGACCCAGTACTTC. It encodes CACKTGDQETQYF.

This clonotype was detected ten times or more. V and J are TRBV5-1 and TRBJ2-5; D is tentatively TRBD1 or TRBD2 (5 bases each). This CDR3 has 16 residues. In germline, CDR1 is SGHRS, CDR2 YFSETQ. V was shortened by 1 base and J by 0 bases, with 13 bases between the two germline ends. The CDR3 region has the DNA TGCGCCAGCAGCTTGTGGGGCTCCGGGAACCAAGAGACCCAGTACTTC. Its translation is CASSLWGSGNQETQYF.

This clonotype was detected a few times. The chain is built from TRBV27 and TRBJ2-7; possible D gene TRBD1, 5 bases. Trimming left V 6 bases short and J 0 bases short, with 9 bases between. Germline CDR1 is MNHEY and CDR2 is SMNVEV (reference sequence). The CDR3 extends over 13 amino acids. CDR3 sequence reads: CASRYRSSYEQYF. The CDR3 nucleotides are TGTGCCAGCAGATACAGGTCCTCCTACGAGCAGTACTTC.

This clonotype was observed at least ten times. V usage is TRBV28 and J usage is TRBJ2-7; 7 positions agree with TRBD2. The ends lost 6 bases at V and 3 bases at J; junction bases unmatched: 5. CDR1 MDHEN and CDR2 SYDVKM come from the germline V gene. CDR3 length: 13 residues. CDR3 sequence reads: CASRTSEVYEQYF. In DNA, the CDR3 is TGTGCCAGCAGAACTAGCGAGGTCTACGAGCAGTACTTC.

Many counts were recorded for this clonotype. The genes are TRBV7-2 and TRBJ2-4; 7 nucleotides agree with TRBD2. This CDR3 is 14 amino acids long. Germline V lookup: CDR1 SGHTA, CDR2 FQGNSA. V trimming: 1 base; J trimming: 6 bases; junction bases outside the gene matches: 3. CDR3 amino acids: CASSLESSGNIQYF. CDR3 nucleotide sequence: TGTGCCAGCAGCTTAGAGTCTAGCGGAAACATTCAGTACTTC. Complete variable domain (other parts from reference TRBV7-2 and TRBJ2-4): GAGVSQSPSNKVTEKGKDVELRCDPISGHTALYWYRQSLGQGLEFLIYFQGNSAPDKSGLPSDRFSAERTGGSVSTLTIQRTQQEDSAVYLCASSLESSGNIQYFGAGTRLSVL.

The chain couples TRBV15 to TRBJ1-6, with D perhaps matching TRBD1 (5 bases). Germline CDR1 and CDR2: LNHNV and YYDKDF (reference sequence). CDR3 length equals 16 residues. Trimming removed 1 base from V and 7 bases from J, with 14 bases in between. CDR3 in DNA: TGTGCCACCAGCAGAGGTAAGGGACCCCTCAATTCACCCCTCCACTTT. Translating gives CATSRGKGPLNSPLHF.

The J gene is TRBJ1-1, the V gene TRBV6-5; D possibly corresponds to TRBD1 (6 bases). The V end was cut by 5 bases, the J end by 4 bases, with 17 bases between. CDR3 size: 15 residues. The germline V gene encodes CDR1 MNHEY and CDR2 SVGAGI. The CDR3 protein is CASSPPVGGATEAFF. The CDR3 region has the DNA TGTGCCAGCAGTCCCCCCGTGGGGGGGGCCACTGAAGCTTTCTTT.

Only a few counts were recorded for this clonotype. This chain uses TRBV12-3 or TRBV12-4 with TRBJ2-7, with D tentatively TRBD1 (6 bases). The CDR3 length is 12 residues. Trimming pared 7 bases from V and 4 bases from J, leaving 11 bases between. The CDR3 DNA follows: TGTGCCAGCACTCCCGACAGGTACGAGCAGTACTTC. Its translation: CASTPDRYEQYF.

V is TRBV13 and J is TRBJ2-5, with 12 bases lining up with TRBD2. Germline V gene lookup returns CDR1 PRHDT and CDR2 FYEKMQ (reference sequence). V shed 8 bases, J shed 2 bases, and the junction held 9 bases outside the gene matches. There are 16 residues in the CDR3. Here the CDR3 DNA reads TGTGCCAGCGGCTCTAGACTAGCGGGGGAACAAGAGACCCAGTACTTC. The encoded protein is CASGSRLAGEQETQYF. The complete variable domain, with remaining parts taken from reference TRBV13 and TRBJ2-5, reads AAGVIQSPRHLIKEKRETATLKCYPIPRHDTVYWYQQGPGQDPQFLISFYEKMQSDKGSIPDRFSAQQFSDYHSELNMSSLELGDSALYFCASGSRLAGEQETQYFGPGTRLLVL.

This chain connects TRBV19 to TRBJ2-5, with TRBD2 matching over 9 bases. J was trimmed by 2 bases and V by 2 bases; bases with no gene match: 6. Germline V lookup: CDR1 LNHDA, CDR2 SQIVND (reference sequence). The CDR3 loop spans 16 amino acids. The CDR3 nucleotides read TGTGCCAGTAGTATATCTGCTAGCGGGGTACAAGAGACCCAGTACTTC. This codes for CASSISASGVQETQYF.

The chain recombines TRBV6-1 with TRBJ2-5; D gene unclear. Germline-derived CDR1 and CDR2 are MNHNS and SASEGT. Trimming stripped 0 bases from V and 5 bases from J, with 7 bases between. The CDR3 extends over 13 amino acids. The CDR3 DNA reads as TGTGCCAGCAGTGAAGCCCCCGAGGAGACCCAGTACTTC. It yields the protein CASSEAPEETQYF.

This clonotype occurred a few times. The V call is TRBV4-3, the J call TRBJ1-3, with 10 bases that match TRBD1. CDR1 and CDR2 from the germline V gene are LGHNA and YSLEER. With 3 bases clipped from V and 5 bases from J, the junction kept 4 bases outside the gene matches. The CDR3 contains 15 residues. CDR3 sequence: CASSQGQGNRNTIYF. The CDR3 DNA follows: TGCGCCAGCAGCCAGGGACAGGGGAATAGAAACACCATATATTTT.

This clonotype occurred a few times. The rearrangement links TRBV5-6 to TRBJ1-2; 7 bases agree with TRBD1. Germline loops: CDR1 SGHDT, CDR2 YYEEEE. The length of the CDR3 is 15 residues. The trim removed 5 bases at V and 1 base at J, leaving 8 bases unmatched. CDR3 sequence (DNA): TGTGCCAGCAGGTCCACAGGGGCCGATAACTATGGCTACACCTTC. It yields the protein CASRSTGADNYGYTF.

V is TRBV3-1 and J is TRBJ1-2, with 7 positions matching TRBD1. CDR3 length: 14 residues. The junction had 6 bases not matched to a gene; V was cut back by 1 base and J by 7 bases. Germline values: CDR1 LGHDT, CDR2 YNNKEL (reference sequence). The chain's CDR3 is CASSQGTGYCGYTF. CDR3 DNA sequence: TGTGCCAGCAGCCAAGGGACAGGATACTGTGGCTACACCTTC.

This clonotype was detected a few times. The V gene is TRBV7-6, the J gene TRBJ2-3, with 11 bases aligning to TRBD2. V shed 3 bases and J 4 bases; nucleotides not matched to a gene: 6. Germline V gene lookup returns CDR1 SGHVS and CDR2 FNYEAQ. This CDR3 is built from 16 residues. The CDR3 sequence is CASSFSSGRPPDTQYF. CDR3 bases: TGTGCCAGCAGCTTTTCTAGCGGGAGGCCCCCAGATACGCAGTATTTT.

This rearrangement joins TRBV12-3 or TRBV12-4 to TRBJ2-4; D is perhaps TRBD1 (5 bases). This CDR3 spans 13 amino acids. Trimming removed 1 base at V and 6 bases at J, with 7 bases between. The CDR3 protein is CASSLGGTNIQYF. The CDR3, as DNA: TGTGCCAGCAGTTTAGGGGGCACAAACATTCAGTACTTC.

V usage is TRBV7-9 and J usage is TRBJ2-5, with D perhaps TRBD1 (6 bases). V lost 5 bases and J lost 5, with 27 bases in between. CDR1 SEHNR and CDR2 FQNEAQ come from the germline V gene (reference sequence). The CDR3 has 18 amino acids. The CDR3 loop is CASSPSAGAIYDGETQYF. The CDR3 DNA follows: TGTGCCAGCAGCCCATCGGCAGGGGCGATATATGATGGGGAGACCCAGTACTTC. Full variable domain (rest looked up from reference TRBV7-9 and TRBJ2-5): DTGVSQNPRHKITKRGQNVTFRCDPISEHNRLYWYRQTLGQGPEFLTYFQNEAQLEKSRLLSDRFSAERPKGSFSTLEIQRTEQGDSAMYLCASSPSAGAIYDGETQYFGPGTRLLVL.

To note about this clonotype: Without the conserved terminal phenylalanine or tryptophan, this CDR3 likely stems from a read error. J is TRBJ2-2 and V is TRBV5-3; 8 nucleotides line up with TRBD2. TRBV5-3 is marked as an open reading frame, function uncertain. The CDR3 runs 14 residues. The ends lost 10 bases at V and 3 bases at J; junction bases unmatched: 8. CDR3 bases: TGTGCCGGTTGGCGGGAGGTAGACACCGGGGAGCTGTTTGTT. Protein sequence: CAGWREVDTGELFV.

The V call is TRBV9, the J call TRBJ2-7; D perhaps matches TRBD2 (6 bases). The CDR3 is 14 amino acids. CDR1 SGDLS and CDR2 YYNGEE come from the germline V gene. V was clipped by 1 base and J by 2 bases, with 10 bases between them. DNA of the CDR3: TGTGCCAGCAGCGTAAATGCGGGAACCTACGAGCAGTACTTC. It translates to CASSVNAGTYEQYF.

This clonotype was counted between two and nine times. The CDR3 here is CASSRSTGGRNQPQHF. The CDR3 DNA reads as TGTGCCAGCAGCCGTTCCACAGGGGGCCGCAATCAGCCCCAGCATTTT. The chain employs TRBV7-9 and TRBJ1-5; TRBD1 matches at 9 bases. This CDR3 has 16 residues. The ends lost 5 bases at V and 2 bases at J; junction bases unmatched: 7. Germline V gene data show CDR1 as SEHNR and CDR2 as FQNEAQ (reference sequence).

This chain joins TRBV3-1 and TRBJ1-3, with unresolved D. The CDR3 sequence is 18 residues long. The germline V and J ends were trimmed by 1 base and 0 bases, with 16 bases remaining between them. The V gene's germline CDR1 is LGHDT and CDR2 YNNKEL (reference sequence). The CDR3 region is CASSQATGEPISGNTIYF. CDR3 coding DNA: TGTGCCAGCAGCCAAGCGACGGGCGAGCCAATCTCTGGAAACACCATATATTTT.

This clonotype was counted once. The CDR3 ends on some other residue instead of the conserved phenylalanine or tryptophan, so this is likely a read error. The V and J genes are TRBV29-1 and TRBJ2-7; weak D call: TRBD1 (6 bases). Germline V gene sequence: CDR1 SQVTM, CDR2 ANQGSEA. CDR3 length: 12 amino acids. Trimming shortened V by 6 bases and J by 6 bases, and 15 bases separated the two germline ends. The CDR3 nucleotides read TGCAGCGTCCAGGGGACCCCCATCGAGCAGTACTCC. Translated: CSVQGTPIEQYS.

The chain is built from TRBV20-1 and TRBJ2-7; the match to TRBD2 covers 11 bases. CDR3 length: 16 residues. Germline V gene data show CDR1 as DFQATT and CDR2 as SNEGSKA (reference sequence). V lost 3 bases to trimming and J lost 2 bases; unmatched junction nucleotides: 9. The CDR3 protein is CSASSIDSGGAYEQYF. As DNA, the CDR3 is TGCAGTGCTAGCTCAATAGATAGCGGGGGGGCCTACGAGCAGTACTTC.